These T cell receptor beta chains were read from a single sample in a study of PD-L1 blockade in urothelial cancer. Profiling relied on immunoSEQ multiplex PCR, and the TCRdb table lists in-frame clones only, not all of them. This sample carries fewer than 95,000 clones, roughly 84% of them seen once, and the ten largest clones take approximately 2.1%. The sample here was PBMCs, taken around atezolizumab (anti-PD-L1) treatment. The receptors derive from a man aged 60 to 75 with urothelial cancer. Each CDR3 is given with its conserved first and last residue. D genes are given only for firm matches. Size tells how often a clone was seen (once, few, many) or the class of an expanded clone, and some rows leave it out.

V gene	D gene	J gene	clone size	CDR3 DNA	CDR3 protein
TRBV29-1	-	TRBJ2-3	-	TGCAGCGTCGAAATAGACTCATTCCCCACAGATACGCAGTATTTT	CSVEIDSFPTDTQYF
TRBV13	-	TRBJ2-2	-	TGTGCCAGCAGCTTTGGACTGGGGGCCACCGGGGAGCTGTTTTTT	CASSFGLGATGELFF
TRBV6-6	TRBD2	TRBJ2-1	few	TGTGCCAGTAATGAGGCACTAGCGGGACCCAATGAGCAGTTCTTC	CASNEALAGPNEQFF
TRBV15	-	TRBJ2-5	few	TGTGCCACCAGCAGAGCGAACAGCGGTCAAGAGACCCAGTACTTC	CATSRANSGQETQYF
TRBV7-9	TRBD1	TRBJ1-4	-	TGTGCCAGCAGCCTGGCGACAGGGGTGGGACGTGAAAAACTGTTTTTT	CASSLATGVGREKLFF
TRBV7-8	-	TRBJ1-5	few	TGTGCCAGCACCGACCGGAGGGCGGCTCAGCCCCAGCATTTT	CASTDRRAAQPQHF
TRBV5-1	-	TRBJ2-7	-	TGCGCCAGCAGCTTGGGATCTTCGGCCTACGAGCAGTACTTC	CASSLGSSAYEQYF
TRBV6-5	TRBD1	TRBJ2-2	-	TGTGCCAGCGATCGGACAGGGGACACCGGGGAGCTGTTTTTT	CASDRTGDTGELFF
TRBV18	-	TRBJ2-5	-	TGTGCCAGCTCACCCCTGGCAGAGACCCAGTACTTC	CASSPLAETQYF
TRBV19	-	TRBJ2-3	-	TGTGCCAGTAGTCTCCAGGGGAAGAGCACAGATACGCAGTATTTT	CASSLQGKSTDTQYF
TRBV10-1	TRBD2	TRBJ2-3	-	TGCGCCAGCAGTGGGGGACTAGCGGGGTTGACAGATACGCAGTATTTT	CASSGGLAGLTDTQYF
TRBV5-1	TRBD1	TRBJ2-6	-	TGCGCCAGCAGCGTTTGGACAGGCAGCTCTGGGGCCAACGTCCTGACTTTC	CASSVWTGSSGANVLTF
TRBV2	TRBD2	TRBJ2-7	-	TGTGCCAGCAGTAGAACTAGCGGGAGGACTAACTACGAGCAGTACTTC	CASSRTSGRTNYEQYF
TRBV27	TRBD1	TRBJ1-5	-	TGTGCCAACGAAGGGACAGGGGATAGCAATCAGCCCCAGCATTTT	CANEGTGDSNQPQHF
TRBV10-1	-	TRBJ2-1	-	TGCGCCTCCCGAGCCGGGTCAGAGCGCGAGGAGCAGTTCTTC	CASRAGSEREEQFF
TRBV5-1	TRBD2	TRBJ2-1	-	TGCGCCAGCAGGACGGTTCAGGGACTAGCGGGAAATGAGCAGTTCTTC	CASRTVQGLAGNEQFF
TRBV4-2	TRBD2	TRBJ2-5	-	TGTGCCAGCGGCCTAGCGGGGGGGCAAGAGACCCAGTACTTC	CASGLAGGQETQYF